This passage covers 10 T cell receptor beta chains from one sample sequenced in a study of immune cell composition in non-small cell lung cancer. The repertoire was sequenced with immunoSEQ multiplex PCR; TCRdb's copy has only in-frame clones and lacks some. In the table there are over 2,000 clones, roughly 70% of which are singletons. The sample comprised lung tumor tissue. These receptors came from a human donor with non-small cell lung cancer.

This chain joins TRBV7-2 and TRBJ2-2, with 9 positions matching TRBD2. This CDR3 region has 16 residues. The ends lost 2 bases at V and 3 bases at J; junction bases unmatched: 4. CDR1 is SGHTA and CDR2 is FQGNSA in the germline V gene. The CDR3 DNA reads as TGTGCCAGCAGCTTACAGAGCGGGGGGTACACCGGGGAGCTGTTTTTT. Residues: CASSLQSGGYTGELFF.

The J gene is TRBJ1-1, the V gene TRBV11-2; 7 bases agree with TRBD1. After removal of 3 bases from V and 0 bases from J, the junction contained 4 bases not matched to a gene. From germline, CDR1 is SGHAT and CDR2 FQNNGV. The CDR3 loop spans 15 amino acids. This CDR3 is CASSFTGVMNTEAFF. CDR3 DNA: TGTGCCAGCAGCTTTACAGGGGTGATGAACACTGAAGCTTTCTTT.

This clone was counted only a few times. The chain employs TRBV5-1 and TRBJ1-1; TRBD1 aligns across 9 bases. The trim removed 0 bases at V and 10 bases at J, leaving 7 bases unmatched. The CDR3 is 14 residues long. Germline V gene lookup returns CDR1 SGHRS and CDR2 YFSETQ. The CDR3 spells CASSLDGTGRGAFF. As DNA, the CDR3 is TGCGCCAGCAGCTTGGATGGGACAGGGCGAGGAGCTTTCTTT.

This chain uses TRBV18 with TRBJ1-3, with a tentative D call TRBD1 (6 bases). The CDR3 has 14 residues. Germline-derived CDR1 and CDR2 are KGHSH and LQKENI. Trimming left V 3 bases short and J 8 bases short, with 14 bases between. CDR3 DNA sequence: TGTGCCAGCTCACCCGCAGGGGTTACAGACACCATATATTTT. Protein sequence: CASSPAGVTDTIYF.

The rearrangement joins TRBV5-6 to TRBJ1-2; 7 bases map to TRBD1. The CDR3 has 16 residues. The V gene end was trimmed by 3 bases and the J gene end by 4 bases; junction bases not matched to a gene: 12. Germline V gene lookup returns CDR1 SGHDT and CDR2 YYEEEE. CDR3 bases: TGTGCCAGCAGCTCCCCCTCCGGACAGGCCCTCTATGGCTACACCTTC. Amino acids: CASSSPSGQALYGYTF.

J is TRBJ2-3 and V is TRBV11-2, with D unclear. CDR1 and CDR2 from the germline V gene are SGHAT and FQNNGV. This CDR3 region has 12 residues. V was pared by 7 bases and J by 2 bases, with 7 bases between. The CDR3 loop reads CASTSYTDTQYF. In DNA form, the CDR3 reads TGTGCCAGCACCTCTTACACAGATACGCAGTATTTT.

The chain employs TRBV5-1 and TRBJ2-7, with 8 bases aligning to TRBD2. Germline loops: CDR1 SGHRS, CDR2 YFSETQ. Unmatched junction bases numbered 10, after V lost 2 bases and J lost 6 bases. The length of the CDR3 is 15 residues. In DNA, the CDR3 is TGCGCCAGCAGCTTCGGGAGGGCCGGGGCGGCCGAGCAGTACTTC. Its translation is CASSFGRAGAAEQYF.

J is TRBJ1-3 and V is TRBV5-1, with D possibly matching TRBD1 (6 bases). CDR1 and CDR2 (germline): SGHRS, YFSETQ. The CDR3 sequence is 14 residues long. With 3 bases removed from V and 2 bases from J, the gap between germline ends came to 9 bases. The CDR3 reads CASSSTGAGNTIYF. CDR3 coding DNA: TGCGCCAGCAGCTCGACAGGAGCTGGAAACACCATATATTTT.

V usage is TRBV25-1 and J usage is TRBJ2-5, with TRBD2 identical over 7 bases. This CDR3 has 16 residues. V dropped 4 bases and J dropped 5; count of bases not matched to a gene: 13. Germline V gives CDR1 MGHDK, CDR2 SYGVNS. The CDR3 loop reads CASSGGLLAGVETQYF. For the CDR3, the DNA is TGTGCCAGCAGTGGGGGACTACTAGCAGGTGTTGAGACCCAGTACTTC.

The V call is TRBV7-2, the J call TRBJ2-5, with a tentative D call TRBD1 (6 bases). The V gene lost 2 bases and the J gene lost 2 bases, with 12 bases spanning the gap. Germline lookup yields CDR1 SGHTA and CDR2 FQGNSA. This CDR3 region has 15 residues. CDR3 nucleotides: TGTGCCAGCAGCTTAAACAGGGCAACACAAGAGACCCAGTACTTC. It specifies CASSLNRATQETQYF.